A selection of T cell receptor beta chains follows, all from one sample in a study of T cells after posttransplantation cyclophosphamide. Clones were sequenced by immunoSEQ multiplex PCR, and TCRdb holds only the in-frame ones, with some missing. The sample records tens of thousands of clones, just under 95% being singletons. Material: PBMCs. These receptors all come from a woman aged 25 to 45 in good health and a related stem cell transplant donor. CDR3s include the opening cysteine and the closing phenylalanine or tryptophan. The order of the fields is V gene, D gene, J gene, clone size, CDR3 DNA, CDR3 protein. D genes are given only for firm matches. Expanded clones get a size class; other rows say once, few or many, or leave the size out.

TRBV18	TRBD1	TRBJ1-1	-	TGTGCCAGCTCACCCCACGGACAGGGACAGACTGAAGCTTTCTTT	CASSPHGQGQTEAFF
TRBV6-6	-	TRBJ2-5	-	TGTGCCAGCAGTTACGGGGGTCTTGGGCAAGAGACCCAGTACTTC	CASSYGGLGQETQYF
TRBV14	-	TRBJ2-3	-	TGTGCCAGCAGCCAGGGTTACGGGGGATCCACGTGGGATACGCAGTATTTT	CASSQGYGGSTWDTQYF
TRBV6-1	-	TRBJ1-4	-	TGTGCCAGCATTCGGACAGCAACTAATGAAAAACTGTTTTTT	CASIRTATNEKLFF
TRBV2	-	TRBJ1-1	-	TGTGCCAGCGATGAGGGCGCTGCCCTGAACACTGAAGCTTTCTTT	CASDEGAALNTEAFF
TRBV5-4	-	TRBJ2-1	-	TGTGCCAGCAGCGATCGGGACTTCTACAATGAGCAGTTCTTC	CASSDRDFYNEQFF
TRBV7-9	-	TRBJ2-5	-	TGTGCCAGCAGCTTAGTTCCAGGGGAGACCCAGTACTTC	CASSLVPGETQYF
TRBV7-2	-	TRBJ1-5	-	TGTGCCAGCAGCTTCCAGTGGTCCAATCAGCCCCAGCATTTT	CASSFQWSNQPQHF
TRBV10-3	TRBD1	TRBJ2-4	once	TGTGCCACCACTCCGGCGACAGGGGGCTACATTCAGTACTTC	CATTPATGGYIQYF
TRBV5-6	-	TRBJ1-1	-	TGTGCCAGCACCTTCTCCTACCCCCGGGCGGACATGAACACTGAAGCTTTCTTT	CASTFSYPRADMNTEAFF
TRBV27	TRBD1	TRBJ1-5	-	TGTGCCAGCAGCCGGGGGGGATCAGGGGGGAATCAGCCCCAGCATTTT	CASSRGGSGGNQPQHF
TRBV29-1	TRBD1	TRBJ1-2	-	TGCAGCGTTGCGGACAGGGCCTATGGCTACACCTTC	CSVADRAYGYTF
TRBV2	-	TRBJ2-1	-	TGTGCCAGCAGGACACTGGCCCGGGTTGAGCAGTTCTTC	CASRTLARVEQFF
TRBV12-5	-	TRBJ1-6	-	TGTGCTAGTGGTTTGGTACTCACAGGCGGCTATAATTCACCCCTCCACTTT	CASGLVLTGGYNSPLHF
TRBV11-2	-	TRBJ2-2	-	TGTGCCAGCAGCTTAACAGGTCTAGGCGCCGGGGAGCTGTTTTTT	CASSLTGLGAGELFF
TRBV4-3	-	TRBJ1-1	-	TGCGCCAGCAGCCAAGACCGGCAGAGTTTTATGGCTTTCTTT	CASSQDRQSFMAFF
TRBV28	TRBD1	TRBJ1-2	once	TGTGCCAGCAGCTCCTTCCAGGGACAGGCCCCTTATGGCTACACCTTC	CASSSFQGQAPYGYTF
TRBV6-6	TRBD1	TRBJ1-4	-	TGTGCCAGCAGTTGGACAGGTGCTGAAAAACTGTTTTTT	CASSWTGAEKLFF
TRBV6-1	-	TRBJ1-5	-	TGTGCCAGCAAGGTCGGCATGAGCAATCAGCCCCAGCATTTT	CASKVGMSNQPQHF
TRBV15	TRBD1	TRBJ2-7	-	TGTGCCACCAGCAGAGATCCTGACAGGGGTTCCGAGCAGTACTTC	CATSRDPDRGSEQYF
TRBV5-6	-	TRBJ1-1	-	TGTGCCAGCAGCTCGTTTAGGGTGGCTGAAGCTTTCTTT	CASSSFRVAEAFF
TRBV14	-	TRBJ2-7	-	TGTGCCAGCAGCCAAGGTTCACCTTCCTACGAGCAGTACTTC	CASSQGSPSYEQYF
TRBV2	-	TRBJ1-3	-	TGTGCCAGCAGTTTAGGCGTCTCTGGAAACACCATATATTTT	CASSLGVSGNTIYF
TRBV2	TRBD1	TRBJ1-2	once	TGTGCCAGCAGTATCACCGGGACAGGGGATGGCTACACCTTC	CASSITGTGDGYTF
TRBV7-9	-	TRBJ2-7	-	TGTGCCAGCAGCTTCGGCACCGGGACGGCCGTGGGGGTCTACGAGCAGTACTTC	CASSFGTGTAVGVYEQYF
TRBV30	-	TRBJ1-5	-	TGTGCCTGGAGTGTCTCCACTAGCAATCAGCCCCAGCATTTT	CAWSVSTSNQPQHF
TRBV10-3	-	TRBJ1-1	-	TGTGCCATCAGTGTCGGCAGCGCTAACACTGAAGCTTTCTTT	CAISVGSANTEAFF
TRBV5-6	TRBD2	TRBJ2-5	once	TGTGCCAGCTCACTGGCGGGGGGCGGCCAAGAGACCCAGTACTTC	CASSLAGGGQETQYF
TRBV18	-	TRBJ2-5	few	TGTGCCAGCTCACCAGGGGCCGCAGAGACCCAGTACTTC	CASSPGAAETQYF
TRBV7-9	TRBD2	TRBJ2-5	once	TGTGCCAGCAGCTCAGGACTAGCGGGGGGCCAAGAGACCCAGTACTTC	CASSSGLAGGQETQYF
TRBV7-8	-	TRBJ1-4	-	TGTGCCAGCAGCCGCAGGGTTACAACTAATGAAAAACTGTTTTTT	CASSRRVTTNEKLFF
TRBV9	TRBD1	TRBJ1-2	-	TGTGCCAGCAGCCCGAGACAGGGAGGGAACTACACCTTC	CASSPRQGGNYTF
TRBV9	TRBD1	TRBJ1-6	once	TGTGCCAGCAGCGAGTGGACAGGGAACGATTCACCCCTCCACTTT	CASSEWTGNDSPLHF
TRBV6-4	-	TRBJ1-6	-	TGTGCCACTGGGACGCCAAGAGGGTCGGATTCACCCCTCCACTTT	CATGTPRGSDSPLHF
TRBV4-1	-	TRBJ2-2	-	TGCGCCAGCAGCCAAGTACTAAATCCCACCGGGGAGCTGTTTTTT	CASSQVLNPTGELFF
TRBV18	TRBD1	TRBJ2-7	-	TGTGCCAGCTCACCCCGACAGGGGGCGTACGAGCAGTACTTC	CASSPRQGAYEQYF
TRBV28	TRBD1	TRBJ1-2	-	TGTGCCAGCAGTCCCGCGGGACAGTCAGTTTATGGCTACACCTTC	CASSPAGQSVYGYTF
TRBV9	TRBD1	TRBJ2-2	once	TGTGCCAGCAGCCCCCGACAGGGCCCGGGCACCGGGGAGCTGTTTTTT	CASSPRQGPGTGELFF
TRBV10-3	-	TRBJ1-2	-	TGTGCCATCAGTGTGGGCTTGGGGTATGGCTACACCTTC	CAISVGLGYGYTF
TRBV6-1	-	TRBJ1-2	-	TGTGCCAGCAGTTCGCAGGGGTATGGCTACACCTTC	CASSSQGYGYTF
TRBV11-2	-	TRBJ2-7	-	TGTGCCAGCAGCTCTCAGGGATACGAGCAGTACTTC	CASSSQGYEQYF